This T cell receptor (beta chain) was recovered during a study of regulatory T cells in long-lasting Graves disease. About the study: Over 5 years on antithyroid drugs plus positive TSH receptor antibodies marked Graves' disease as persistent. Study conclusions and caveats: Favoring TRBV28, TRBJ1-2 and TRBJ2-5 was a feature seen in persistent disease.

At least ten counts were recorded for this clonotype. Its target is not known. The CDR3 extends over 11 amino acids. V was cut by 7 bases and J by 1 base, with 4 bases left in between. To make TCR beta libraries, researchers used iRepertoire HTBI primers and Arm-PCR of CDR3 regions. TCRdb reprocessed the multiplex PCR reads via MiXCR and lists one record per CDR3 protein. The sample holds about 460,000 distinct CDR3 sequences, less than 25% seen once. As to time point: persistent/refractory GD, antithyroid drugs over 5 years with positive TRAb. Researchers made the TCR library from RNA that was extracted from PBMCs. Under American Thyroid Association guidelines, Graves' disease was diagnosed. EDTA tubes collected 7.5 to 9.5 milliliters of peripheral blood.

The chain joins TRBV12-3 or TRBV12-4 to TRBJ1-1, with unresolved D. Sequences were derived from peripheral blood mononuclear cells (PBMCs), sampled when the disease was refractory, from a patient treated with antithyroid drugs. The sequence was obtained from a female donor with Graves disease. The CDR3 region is CASTRNTEAFF. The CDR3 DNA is TGTGCCAGCACAAGGAACACTGAAGCTTTCTTT.